Below are 25 T cell receptor beta chains sequenced from a single sample in a study of blood T cell repertoires in COVID-19. The data were produced by immunoSEQ multiplex PCR, yet TCRdb's version contains in-frame clones alone and is incomplete. The repertoire holds some 200,000 clones, around 84% seen once, with about 6% in the top ten. Sequencing used peripheral blood. All receptors come from a man older than 75 with acute or convalescent COVID-19.

The chain uses TRBV10-3 and TRBJ2-2, with TRBD1 identical over 9 bases. CDR3 length: 16 amino acids. The junction had 1 base not matched to a gene; V was cut back by 2 bases and J by 0 bases. Looked up from germline, CDR1 is ENHRY and CDR2 is SYGVKD. The CDR3 DNA reads as TGTGCCATCAGTGAGGGACAGGGGCCGAACACCGGGGAGCTGTTTTTT. It encodes CAISEGQGPNTGELFF.

V gene TRBV4-2 combines with J gene TRBJ2-7; weak D call: TRBD2 (6 bases). Germline V gene sequence: CDR1 LGHNA, CDR2 YNFKEQ. The V and J ends lost 0 bases and 4 bases respectively, with 13 bases between them. This CDR3 contains 15 residues. The CDR3 nucleotides read TGTGCCAGCAGCCAAGAGGCTAGCGACTATTACGAGCAGTACTTC. Amino acid sequence: CASSQEASDYYEQYF.

The CDR3 is CASSPTGGSSGNEQFF. The CDR3 bases are TGTGCCAGCAGCCCTACAGGGGGCAGTTCGGGAAATGAGCAGTTCTTC. The chain carries TRBV11-2 and TRBJ2-1; TRBD1 aligns across 9 bases. There are 16 residues in the CDR3. Germline V CDR1 and CDR2: SGHAT, FQNNGV. V dropped 5 bases and J dropped 7; count of bases not matched to a gene: 12.

The V gene is TRBV4-2, the J gene TRBJ2-5; the D is unclear. Germline V CDR1 and CDR2: LGHNA, YNFKEQ. Trimming stripped 3 bases from V and 3 bases from J, with 5 bases between. The CDR3 consists of 12 residues. CDR3 in amino acids: CASSQSKETQYF. In DNA, the CDR3 is TGTGCCAGCAGCCAGTCAAAAGAGACCCAGTACTTC.

The chain has TRBV28 and TRBJ1-4, with D unresolved. This CDR3 is 13 amino acids long. From germline, CDR1 is MDHEN and CDR2 SYDVKM. The ends were cut back, 4 bases at V and 5 bases at J, with 8 bases in the middle. DNA of the CDR3: TGTGCCAGCAGTTCGGTCCGAAATGAAAAACTGTTTTTT. Amino acid sequence: CASSSVRNEKLFF.

This chain connects TRBV5-1 to TRBJ1-4, with 7 bases matching TRBD1. Trimming removed 3 bases from V and 0 bases from J; junction bases left unmatched: 5. Germline V gene data show CDR1 as SGHRS and CDR2 as YFSETQ. This CDR3 region has 16 residues. CDR3 in DNA: TGCGCCAGCAGCTCGGGACAGTCCTCAACTAATGAAAAACTGTTTTTT. Translation gives CASSSGQSSTNEKLFF.

This rearrangement joins TRBV4-2 to TRBJ1-2; D perhaps matches TRBD1 (5 bases). V dropped 7 bases and J dropped 5 bases, with 14 bases sitting between them. The CDR3 consists of 13 residues. Germline values: CDR1 LGHNA, CDR2 YNFKEQ. CDR3 region: CASTARGGYGYTF. Written as DNA, the CDR3 is TGTGCCAGCACTGCTCGGGGGGGGTATGGCTACACCTTC.

The chain is built from TRBV12-3 or TRBV12-4 and TRBJ1-1, with D possibly TRBD1 on 6 matching bases. Trimming stripped 7 bases from V and 4 bases from J, with 10 bases between. The CDR3 consists of 12 residues. The CDR3 loop is CASTGQTTEAFF. The DNA of the CDR3 is TGTGCCAGCACCGGACAGACCACTGAAGCTTTCTTT.

The chain joins TRBV6-6 to TRBJ2-7, with D possibly TRBD2 on 6 matching bases. The CDR3 contains 14 residues. The V end lost 6 bases, the J end lost 0 bases, and 12 bases lay between the germline ends. Germline V gene sequence: CDR1 MNHNY, CDR2 SVGAGI (reference sequence). CDR3 loop: CASRGGYSSYEQYF. The DNA for the CDR3 is TGTGCCAGCAGGGGGGGTTACAGCTCCTACGAGCAGTACTTC.

The CDR3 loop is CASGQHGTGYYGYTF. The CDR3 DNA follows: TGTGCCAGCGGTCAACACGGGACAGGCTACTATGGCTACACCTTC. V gene TRBV25-1 combines with J gene TRBJ1-2; 8 positions agree with TRBD1. This CDR3 spans 15 amino acids. Germline V gives CDR1 MGHDK, CDR2 SYGVNS. V lost 8 bases and J lost 3; bases outside the gene matches: 11.

The chain uses TRBV6-1 and TRBJ1-3, with 7 bases matching TRBD1. V lost 2 bases to trimming and J lost 0 bases; unmatched junction nucleotides: 7. The CDR3 contains 17 residues. Germline values: CDR1 MNHNS, CDR2 SASEGT. The CDR3 is CASSERGTVNSGNTIYF. In DNA, the CDR3 is TGTGCCAGCAGTGAAAGGGGGACAGTAAACTCTGGAAACACCATATATTTT.

This chain links TRBV4-2 with TRBJ2-3; 10 nucleotides line up with TRBD2. CDR3 length equals 17 residues. V gave up 1 base and J gave up 4 bases; unmatched junction bases: 8. Germline CDR1 and CDR2: LGHNA and YNFKEQ. CDR3 residues: CASSQVESSGSADTQYF. The CDR3 DNA reads as TGTGCCAGCAGCCAAGTTGAGTCTAGCGGGAGTGCAGATACGCAGTATTTT.

CDR3 bases: TGTGCCAGCAGCGTCGGGAGTCCCTACGAGCAGTACTTC. This gives the protein CASSVGSPYEQYF. The rearrangement joins TRBV7-2 to TRBJ2-7; D perhaps matches TRBD2 (6 bases). Germline V CDR1 and CDR2: SGHTA, FQGNSA. Trimming pared 5 bases from V and 2 bases from J, leaving 10 bases between. The length of the CDR3 is 13 residues.

The rearrangement uses TRBV7-2 and TRBJ2-1, with 7 bases that match TRBD2. J gave up 7 bases and V 5 bases, and 17 bases lay outside the gene matches. The CDR3 has 17 residues. The V gene's germline CDR1 is SGHTA and CDR2 FQGNSA. The CDR3 DNA reads TGTGCCAGCAGCGCACCAATGGCTAGCGGAATTACAAATGAGCAGTTCTTC. The encoded protein is CASSAPMASGITNEQFF.

The J gene is TRBJ2-2, the V gene TRBV5-6, with TRBD1 matching 8 bases. In germline, CDR1 is SGHDT, CDR2 YYEEEE. The trim removed 1 base at V and 7 bases at J, leaving 3 bases unmatched. The CDR3 runs 14 residues. CDR3 residues: CASSLRQGFGELFF. The CDR3, as DNA: TGTGCCAGCAGCTTGAGACAGGGGTTCGGGGAGCTGTTTTTT. Supplemented by reference TRBV5-6 and TRBJ2-2, the full variable domain reads DAGVTQSPTHLIKTRGQQVTLRCSPKSGHDTVSWYQQALGQGPQFIFQYYEEEERQRGNFPDRFSGHQFPNYSSELNVNALLLGDSALYLCASSLRQGFGELFFGEGSRLTVL.

In this sample, this clone turned up once. This chain connects TRBV5-1 to TRBJ2-1; D perhaps matches TRBD1 (6 bases). Germline V gene data show CDR1 as SGHRS and CDR2 as YFSETQ. The length of the CDR3 is 15 residues. V dropped 4 bases and J dropped 5 bases, with 16 bases sitting between them. The CDR3: CASSINAGQHNEQFF. The CDR3 nucleotides read TGCGCCAGCAGCATTAATGCTGGACAGCACAATGAGCAGTTCTTC.

The chain joins TRBV6-5 to TRBJ2-1, with D tentatively TRBD2 (5 bases). The length of the CDR3 is 16 residues. Trimming shortened V by 3 bases and J by 0 bases, and 12 bases separated the two germline ends. Germline loops: CDR1 MNHEY, CDR2 SVGAGI. CDR3 DNA: TGTGCCAGCAGTTATGGGTCGGGAAGCTCCTACAATGAGCAGTTCTTC. This gives the protein CASSYGSGSSYNEQFF.

CDR3 bases: TGTGCCAGCAGCCCTAACATCGGGAGAGGGGCCAACGTCCTGACTTTC. Protein product: CASSPNIGRGANVLTF. V and J are TRBV27 and TRBJ2-6; possible D gene TRBD2, 6 bases. Germline CDR1 MNHEY, CDR2 SMNVEV (reference sequence). Trimming took off 6 bases at V and 4 bases at J, with 16 bases between the two ends. The CDR3 contains 16 residues.

The chain carries TRBV2 and TRBJ2-5; maybe TRBD1 (6 bases). Looked up from germline, CDR1 is SNHLY and CDR2 is FYNNEI. The CDR3 consists of 14 residues. V was pared by 4 bases and J by 5 bases, with 14 bases between. CDR3 sequence: CASSVQGPGETQYF. In DNA form, the CDR3 reads TGTGCCAGCAGTGTCCAGGGGCCAGGGGAGACCCAGTACTTC.

The chain combines TRBV6-2 or TRBV6-3 with TRBJ1-6; TRBD1 is a possible D gene (5 bases). In germline, CDR1 is MNHEY, CDR2 SVGEGT. The CDR3 covers 14 residues. V lost 7 bases to trimming and J lost 13 bases, with 20 bases between them. The CDR3 DNA reads as TGTGCCAGCACCCCGGGGCCAGCTACGAACCCCCTCCACTTT. It specifies CASTPGPATNPLHF.

The CDR3 here is CASSLAPVSSYNEQFF. The CDR3 DNA follows: TGTGCCAGCAGCTTGGCCCCTGTCAGCTCCTACAATGAGCAGTTCTTC. This chain links TRBV5-4 with TRBJ2-1; D is unresolved. The CDR3 has 16 amino acids. The germline CDR1 and CDR2 sequences are SGHNT and YYREEE (reference sequence). The V end lost 0 bases, the J end lost 0 bases, and 10 bases lay between the germline ends.

CDR3 bases: TGCAGCGTTGTGGCAGGGGTTAACTATGGCTACACCTTC. Translation: CSVVAGVNYGYTF. The genes are TRBV29-1 and TRBJ1-2; D possibly corresponds to TRBD1 (6 bases). Trimming left V 4 bases short and J 1 base short, with 10 bases between. This CDR3 is 13 amino acids long. Germline V gene sequence: CDR1 SQVTM, CDR2 ANQGSEA.

This clone was detected only a few times. The rearrangement joins TRBV19 to TRBJ1-5; TRBD1 might be the D (5 bases). Germline-derived CDR1 and CDR2 are LNHDA and SQIVND (reference sequence). This CDR3 comprises 14 residues. Trimming shortened V by 5 bases and J by 7 bases, and 15 bases separated the two germline ends. The CDR3 DNA reads TGTGCCAGTAGTGGTTACTGGGGCGGACAGCCCCAGCATTTT. Its protein is CASSGYWGGQPQHF. The whole variable domain, remainder taken from reference TRBV19 and TRBJ1-5, is DGGITQSPKYLFRKEGQNVTLSCEQNLNHDAMYWYRQDPGQGLRLIYYSQIVNDFQKGDIAEGYSVSREKKESFPLTVTSAQKNPTAFYLCASSGYWGGQPQHFGDGTRLSIL.

In this sample, this clone turned up once. This CDR3 is CASSLATGGNNQPQHF. DNA of the CDR3: TGTGCCAGCAGCCTGGCGACAGGGGGCAACAATCAGCCCCAGCATTTT. V usage is TRBV7-2 and J usage is TRBJ1-5; 10 positions match TRBD1. Trimming removed 5 bases from V and 3 bases from J; junction bases left unmatched: 7. The CDR3 has 16 amino acids. CDR1 is SGHTA, CDR2 FQGNSA, per germline.

J is TRBJ1-1 and V is TRBV3-1 (or the pseudogene TRBV3-2), with D maybe TRBD1 (5 bases). Germline-derived CDR1 and CDR2 are LGHDT and YNNKEL (reference sequence). V lost 4 bases and J 4 bases, leaving 19 bases between the germline ends. This CDR3 region has 16 residues. This CDR3 reads CASSPHPQQGITEAFF. The DNA of the CDR3 is TGTGCCAGCAGCCCCCACCCCCAGCAGGGAATCACTGAAGCTTTCTTT.